The 2 T cell receptor beta chains listed next were all sequenced from one sample in a study of Ad26.COV2.S vaccination and SARS-CoV-2 variants. TCRdb's copy holds only in-frame clones and misses some; the assay was immunoSEQ multiplex PCR. The table records some 420,000 clones, 88% of them present only once. Specified treatment: some 20 received Ad26.COV2.S at low or high dose, single or two shots; roughly five received placebo; per-sample allocation not given. Samples came from day 63 after the first vaccine or placebo injection. This sample comprised peripheral blood, obtained in a trial of Ad26.COV2.S vaccine versus placebo. Source of these receptors: a person between 18 and 59 years old who received the Ad26.COV2.S COVID-19 vaccine or a placebo.

In DNA, the CDR3 is TGTGCCAGCAGGGGGATAGGAAACATTCAGTACTTC. The encoded protein is CASRGIGNIQYF. The gene calls are TRBV6-6 and TRBJ2-4; D ambiguous. The V gene lost 6 bases and the J gene lost 6 bases, with 9 bases spanning the gap. The CDR3 loop spans 12 amino acids. Per the germline V gene, CDR1 is MNHNY and CDR2 is SVGAGI (reference sequence).

This clone was found once. This CDR3 is also generated by other DNA sequences in the sample. The chain uses TRBV30 and TRBJ2-3; D is undetermined. The germline V gene has CDR1 GTSNPN and CDR2 SVGIG (reference sequence). This CDR3 region has 12 residues. Trimming cost V 1 base and J 2 bases, with 4 bases left between them. The CDR3 protein is CAWSGSTDTQYF. CDR3 bases: TGTGCCTGGAGTGGGTCCACAGATACGCAGTATTTT.